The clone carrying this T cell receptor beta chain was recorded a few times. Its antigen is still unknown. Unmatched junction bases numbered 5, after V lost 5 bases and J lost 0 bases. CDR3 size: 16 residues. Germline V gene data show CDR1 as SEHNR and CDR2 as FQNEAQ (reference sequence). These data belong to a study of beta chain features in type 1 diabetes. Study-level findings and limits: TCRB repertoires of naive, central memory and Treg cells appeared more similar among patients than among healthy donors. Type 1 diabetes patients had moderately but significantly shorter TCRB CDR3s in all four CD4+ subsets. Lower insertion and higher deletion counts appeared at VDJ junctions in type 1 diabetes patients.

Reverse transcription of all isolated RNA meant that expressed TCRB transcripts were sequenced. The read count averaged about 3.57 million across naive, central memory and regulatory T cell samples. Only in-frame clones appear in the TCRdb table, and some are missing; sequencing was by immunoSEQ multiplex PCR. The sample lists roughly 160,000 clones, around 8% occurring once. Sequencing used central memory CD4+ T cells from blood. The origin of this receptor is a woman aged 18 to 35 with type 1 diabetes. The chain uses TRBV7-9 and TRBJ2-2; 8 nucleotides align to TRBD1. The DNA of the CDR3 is TGTGCCAGCAGCCCAAGGGGACAGGCGAACACCGGGGAGCTGTTTTTT. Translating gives CASSPRGQANTGELFF.